The clone carrying this T cell receptor (beta chain) was found many times. These data are taken from a study of CD8 T cells in ankylosing spondylitis. 5'-RACE, quantitative and with molecular barcodes, yielded the TCR beta libraries. TCRdb fed the 5' RACE reads into MiXCR, producing one record per CDR3 protein. The repertoire holds fewer than 250,000 distinct CDR3 sequences, with roughly a tenth as singletons. Sequenced: blood, either unsorted or a sorted T cell fraction (not recorded which). The TCR originated in a male donor with ankylosing spondylitis or in good health (not recorded which).

This CDR3 is CSVAGLAGGPFSYEQYF. The CDR3 nucleotides read TGCAGCGTCGCAGGACTAGCGGGAGGGCCTTTCTCCTACGAGCAGTACTTC. The chain has TRBV29-1 and TRBJ2-7, with TRBD2 identical over 15 bases. This CDR3 has 17 amino acids. With V trimmed by 6 bases and J by 0 bases, 9 bases remained unmatched. Germline assignment: CDR1 SQVTM and CDR2 ANQGSEA.